The 32 T cell receptor beta chains in this list originate from one sample, sequenced in a study of tumor and adjacent non-tumor tissue in lung cancer. This sample's RNA came from whole unsorted tissue. TCRbeta libraries were built with three rounds of nested PCR, modified from ARM-PCR. Via MiXCR, TCRdb re-called the multiplex PCR reads, giving one row per CDR3 protein. The top ten clones hold around 20% of a sample with about 93,000 distinct CDR3 sequences, approximately 65% of them seen once. Sequencing was done on a sample of lung tumor tissue. The receptor source for this set is a man between 60 and 75 years old with non-small cell lung cancer.

Concerning this clonotype: This is likely a read error, given that the CDR3 carries no conserved phenylalanine or tryptophan at its end. This chain connects TRBV6-2 or TRBV6-3 to TRBJ2-6; 8 nucleotides agree with TRBD1. Per the germline V gene, CDR1 is MNHEY and CDR2 is SVGEGT. V lost 2 bases and J lost 1; bases outside the gene matches: 7. The CDR3 totals 18 residues. The CDR3 coding sequence is TGTGCCAGCAGTTACACTCTTGGACAGGGTTCTGGGGCCAACGTCCTGACTTCC. It yields the protein CASSYTLGQGSGANVLTS.

The chain combines TRBV21-1 with TRBJ2-2; the D segment call TRBD1 is taken from the table without a DNA check. TRBV21-1 is a pseudogene segment. The CDR3 has 16 residues. The CDR3 region has the DNA TGTGCCAGCATCAAGGGCGAGGAACCGAACACCGGGGAGCTGTTTTTT. This sequence encodes CASIKGEEPNTGELFF.

A single count supports this clonotype. The junction departs from the called germline gene at one end, perhaps through a read error. The chain couples TRBV5-6 to TRBJ2-1; 7 nucleotides line up with TRBD2. Germline assignment: CDR1 SGHDT and CDR2 YYEEEE. The CDR3 totals 13 residues. The CDR3 coding sequence is TGTGCCAGCAGCTTCACTAGCGAGGGTGAGCAGTTCTTT. As protein: CASSFTSEGEQFF. The whole variable domain, remainder taken from reference TRBV5-6 and TRBJ2-1, is DAGVTQSPTHLIKTRGQQVTLRCSPKSGHDTVSWYQQALGQGPQFIFQYYEEEERQRGNFPDRFSGHQFPNYSSELNVNALLLGDSALYLCASSFTSEGEQFFGPGTRLTVL.

In this sample, this clonotype turned up many times. The V gene is TRBV28, the J gene TRBJ2-1; D gene ambiguous. The V gene lost 7 bases and the J gene lost 4 bases, with 11 bases spanning the gap. CDR1 MDHEN and CDR2 SYDVKM come from the germline V gene. The CDR3 runs 13 residues. The CDR3 coding sequence is TGTGCCAGCAAAGGGAACAGATACAATGAGCAGTTCTTC. As protein: CASKGNRYNEQFF. The entire variable domain, with the rest obtained from reference TRBV28 and TRBJ2-1, is as follows: DVKVTQSSRYLVKRTGEKVFLECVQDMDHENMFWYRQDPGLGLRLIYFSYDVKMKEKGDIPEGYSVSREKKERFSLILESASTNQTSMYLCASKGNRYNEQFFGPGTRLTVL.

In this sample, this clonotype turned up once. One end of the junction varies from germline; a read error may be responsible. The rearrangement joins TRBV30 to TRBJ2-1, with unresolved D. Looked up from germline, CDR1 is GTSNPN and CDR2 is SVGIG (reference sequence). CDR3 size: 13 residues. This CDR3 reads CAWSEGNLGKQVF. DNA of the CDR3: TGTGCCTGGAGTGAGGGTAATTTGGGTAAGCAGGTCTTC.

As to this clonotype: The conserved phenylalanine or tryptophan normally closing the CDR3 is absent here, so this likely arose from a read error. The DNA is left out, because the CDR3 cannot be placed on it with certainty; the CDR3 is given as TCRdb lists it. V and J are TRBV11-1 and TRBJ2-1; TRBD2 is the table's D call and was not checked against the DNA. The CDR3 extends over 16 residues, inclusive of both ends. Germline V gene data show CDR1 as SGHAT and CDR2 as FQDESV (reference sequence). Here the CDR3 reads CASSPRLAVSYNEQSL.

Concerning this clonotype itself: The junction does not match germline at one end; this may be a read error. The chain combines TRBV6-1 with TRBJ2-1; 16 nucleotides align to TRBD2. The CDR3 runs to 16 residues. Germline lookup yields CDR1 MNHNS and CDR2 SASEGT. The CDR3 loop reads CTSSAGTSGRGNEQSF. The CDR3 coding sequence is TGTACCAGCAGCGCCGGGACTAGCGGGAGGGGGAATGAGCAGTCCTTC.

Points on this clonotype: No conserved phenylalanine or tryptophan ends this CDR3, so it is likely a read error. The DNA is left out, because the CDR3 cannot be placed on it with certainty; the CDR3 is given as TCRdb lists it. This rearrangement joins TRBV11-3 to TRBJ2-1; TRBD2, the D gene given by the table, was not confirmed from the DNA. The CDR3 has 15 amino acids, counting both end residues. Germline V gene lookup returns CDR1 SGHNT and CDR2 YENEEA. CDR3 sequence: CASNHGTSGSHERFL.

Points on this clonotype: Sequence at one end of the junction differs from germline and may be a read error. V gene TRBV6-1 combines with J gene TRBJ2-2; D possibly corresponds to TRBD1 (7 bases). Germline values: CDR1 MNHNS, CDR2 SASEGT. CDR3 size: 16 residues. The CDR3 sequence: CASSELGTAGTGDLFF. The CDR3 coding sequence is TGTGCCAGCAGTGAATTAGGGACAGCGGGCACCGGGGACCTGTTTTTT.

A few counts support this clonotype. The genes are TRBV2 and TRBJ2-7, with 8 positions matching TRBD2. Trimming removed 9 bases from V and 3 bases from J; junction bases left unmatched: 13. CDR3 length: 15 residues. Germline CDR1 and CDR2: SNHLY and FYNNEI. CDR3 bases: TGTGCCAGGAAGTTCTTAGAGACTAGCGACTACGAGCAGTACTTC. The encoded protein is CARKFLETSDYEQYF.

This chain uses TRBV6-5 with TRBJ1-5, with TRBD1 as a possible D gene (6 bases). This CDR3 is 16 amino acids long. V lost 6 bases and J 0 bases, leaving 15 bases between the germline ends. Germline CDR1 and CDR2: MNHEY and SVGAGI. CDR3 DNA sequence: TGTGCCAGCAGCACTACGGGGGGCTGTAGCAATCAGCCCCAGCATTTT. Translation gives CASSTTGGCSNQPQHF.

Points on this clonotype: A much larger clone differs from this one at a single base, so this may be a read error. The final CDR3 position lacks the conserved phenylalanine or tryptophan, pointing to a likely read error. The rearrangement uses TRBV6-6 and TRBJ2-7; D possibly corresponds to TRBD1 (7 bases). Deletions cut 4 bases from V and 2 bases from J, with 18 bases between. This CDR3 region has 16 residues. Germline-derived CDR1 and CDR2 are MNHNY and SVGAGI (reference sequence). The CDR3: CASSSGEGAPTYEQYL. The CDR3 DNA reads TGTGCCAGCAGTTCGGGAGAGGGGGCACCAACCTACGAGCAGTACCTC.

Points on this clonotype: This likely comes from a read error, as the CDR3 has no conserved phenylalanine or tryptophan at its end. J is TRBJ1-1 and V is TRBV12-3 or TRBV12-4, with D unclear. This CDR3 region has 13 residues. The V end was cut by 1 base, the J end by 5 bases, with 8 bases between. CDR3 in DNA: TGTGCCAGCAGTTTAGGGGGTGGAACTGAAGCTTTCTAT. Protein: CASSLGGGTEAFY.

In regard to this clonotype: This may stem from a read error, because a much larger clone lies one nucleotide away. The J gene is TRBJ1-2, the V gene TRBV30, with D hard to call. The CDR3 length is 13 residues. CDR1 and CDR2 (germline): GTSNPN, SVGIG (reference sequence). V lost 3 bases and J 4 bases, leaving 12 bases between the germline ends. Here the CDR3 reads CAWSPGPFYGYTF. The CDR3 region has the DNA TGTGCCTGGAGCCCCGGGCCGTTCTATGGCTACACCTTC.

This chain uses TRBV19 with TRBJ2-3, with D perhaps TRBD2 (5 bases). The CDR3 length is 17 residues. Between the trimmed V and J ends, which lost 6 bases and 3 bases, there was a span of 22 bases. Per germline, CDR1 LNHDA and CDR2 SQIVND (reference sequence). The CDR3 sequence is CASSLRGSRRETDTQYF. CDR3 nucleotide sequence: TGTGCCAGTAGCCTCCGGGGATCCCGTCGGGAAACAGATACGCAGTATTTT.

Details on this clonotype: Just one base apart from a much larger clone, this may be a read error. The chain combines TRBV11-3 with TRBJ2-1; 10 bases fit TRBD2. Germline loops: CDR1 SGHNT, CDR2 YENEEA. The length of the CDR3 is 14 residues. CDR3 nucleotides: TGTGCCAGCTGGAGGCTAGCGGGAGCTAATGAGCAGTCCTTC. This translates into CASWRLAGANEQSF.

About this clonotype: Without the conserved terminal phenylalanine or tryptophan, this CDR3 likely stems from a read error. The DNA is omitted, as the CDR3 cannot be located on it reliably, and the CDR3 follows TCRdb's listing. V usage is TRBV11-2 and J usage is TRBJ2-5; the table's D call, TRBD2, has no DNA check behind it. Germline-derived CDR1 and CDR2 are SGHAT and FQNNGV. Ends included, the CDR3 has 16 residues. The CDR3 protein is CASSSGLVVGGETHYL.

Details on this clonotype: No conserved phenylalanine or tryptophan ends this CDR3, so it is likely a read error. V and J are TRBV29-1 and TRBJ2-7, with D possibly called TRBD1 or TRBD2 (6 bases each). This CDR3 is built from 10 residues. Germline CDR1 and CDR2: SQVTM and ANQGSEA. The CDR3 is CNVEEGGQYS. The CDR3 bases are TGCAACGTGGAAGAGGGGGGGCAGTACTCC.

The chain joins TRBV24-1 to TRBJ2-3; perhaps TRBD1 as D (5 bases). V dropped 4 bases and J dropped 11 bases, with 18 bases sitting between them. Germline loops: CDR1 KGHDR, CDR2 SFDVKD. This CDR3 region has 14 residues. This chain's CDR3 is CATSERSTQDMQYF. CDR3 bases: TGTGCCACCAGTGAGAGGTCAACTCAGGACATGCAGTATTTT.

This clonotype was seen at least ten times. The chain carries TRBV12-3 or TRBV12-4 and TRBJ2-7; TRBD2 agrees at 12 bases. V was pared by 6 bases and J by 3 bases, with 6 bases of the junction left unmatched. The CDR3 sequence is 15 residues long. The CDR3 reads CASRPSGRVFYEQYF. The CDR3 coding sequence is TGTGCCAGCAGACCTAGCGGGAGGGTTTTCTACGAGCAGTACTTC.

To note about this clonotype: A much larger clone lies one base from this, so it may be a read error. The chain is built from TRBV5-5 and TRBJ2-3, with TRBD1 as a possible D gene (6 bases). The length of the CDR3 is 16 residues. Deletions cut 0 bases from V and 4 bases from J, with 15 bases between. Germline CDR1 SGHKS, CDR2 YYEKEE (reference sequence). The CDR3 reads CASSLGDMGRADTQYF. CDR3 bases: TGTGCCAGCAGCTTGGGGGACATGGGCAGGGCAGATACGCAGTATTTT. Looking up the rest from reference TRBV5-5 and TRBJ2-3 gives the full variable domain: DAGVTQSPTHLIKTRGQQVTLRCSPISGHKSVSWYQQVLGQGPQFIFQYYEKEERGRGNFPDRFSARQFPNYSSELNVNALLLGDSALYLCASSLGDMGRADTQYFGPGTRLTVL.

This clonotype appeared a single time. Germline is not matched at one junction end, which may reflect a read error. The chain uses TRBV11-3 and TRBJ1-2, with D perhaps TRBD1 (5 bases). The CDR3 sequence is 16 residues long. Germline loops: CDR1 SGHNT, CDR2 YENEEA. CDR3 sequence reads: CASSPGRGESNYGYIF. The CDR3 DNA reads as TGTGCCAGTAGCCCCGGGAGAGGGGAATCTAACTATGGCTACATCTTC.

V gene TRBV9 combines with J gene TRBJ2-5; D may be TRBD2 (5 bases). V gave up 3 bases and J gave up 12 bases, with 15 bases separating them. In germline, CDR1 is SGDLS, CDR2 YYNGEE. The CDR3 is 12 amino acids. The CDR3 sequence is CASSAEDSDEYF. DNA of the CDR3: TGTGCCAGCAGCGCCGAGGACTCGGATGAGTACTTC.

In its sample, this clonotype was seen a few times. A junction end diverges from the germline sequence, so it may reflect a read error. This chain joins TRBV12-3 or TRBV12-4 and TRBJ2-6, with a tentative D call TRBD2 (6 bases). The CDR3 runs 17 residues. CDR3 sequence reads: CVSSPGTPVSGANVLTF. In DNA form, the CDR3 reads TGTGTCAGCAGTCCTGGGACTCCTGTCTCTGGGGCCAACGTCTTGACTTTC.

Comment on this clonotype: A much larger clone sits a single nucleotide away, making a read error possible. The V gene is TRBV5-1, the J gene TRBJ1-1, with D perhaps matching TRBD1 (6 bases). The V gene's germline CDR1 is SGHRS and CDR2 YFSETQ. This CDR3 has 13 residues. Here the CDR3 reads CSSSPHGDTGAFF. The CDR3 DNA follows: TGCTCCAGCAGCCCTCATGGGGACACTGGAGCTTTCTTT.

This clonotype was detected only a few times. A much larger clone differs by one base, so this may be a read error. This sequence joins TRBV6-1 and TRBJ1-2, with 8 nucleotides matching TRBD1. Germline CDR1 and CDR2: MNHNS and SASEGT. The CDR3 runs to 12 residues. J lost 7 bases, V lost 6 bases, and 4 bases had no gene match. The CDR3 region is CASRQGACGYTF. The CDR3 bases are TGTGCCAGCAGGCAGGGGGCTTGTGGCTACACCTTC.

This clonotype was observed once. The J gene is TRBJ2-7, the V gene TRBV6-1, with 7 bases matching TRBD1. In germline, CDR1 is MNHNS, CDR2 SASEGT. CDR3 length: 14 residues. J gave up 2 bases and V 10 bases, and 11 bases lay outside the gene matches. The CDR3 DNA reads as TGTGCCAACAGGAAGACAGGGACGGCCTACGAGCAGTACTTC. Encoded protein: CANRKTGTAYEQYF.

Remarks on this clonotype: A much more abundant neighbour one base away suggests this may be a read error. The chain links TRBV28 to TRBJ2-7; TRBD2 agrees at 7 bases. CDR1 is MDHEN and CDR2 is SYDVKM in the germline V gene. The CDR3 has 17 amino acids. Here the CDR3 DNA reads TGTGCCAACAGTCCGGGGGTGTGGGCGGGAGTGGCCTACGAGCAGTACTTC. Its translation is CANSPGVWAGVAYEQYF.

As for this clonotype: The junction departs from germline at one end; a sequencing error may be responsible. V is TRBV4-2 and J is TRBJ2-3, with D maybe TRBD1 (5 bases). Looked up from germline, CDR1 is LGHNA and CDR2 is YNFKEQ. The CDR3 runs to 15 residues. The DNA for the CDR3 is TGTGCCAGCAGCTACACGACAGTCAGCACAGATACGCAATATTTT. Protein: CASSYTTVSTDTQYF.

A note on this clonotype: This may be a read error, as it is one base from a much larger clone. V gene TRBV6-1 combines with J gene TRBJ2-5; 7 positions match TRBD2. Trimming at V came to 2 bases and at J to 4 bases, leaving 7 bases not matched to a gene. Germline V gene data show CDR1 as MNHNS and CDR2 as SASEGT. This CDR3 spans 15 amino acids. The CDR3 reads CASSERWGRGETQYF. For the CDR3, the DNA is TGTGCCAGCAGTGAACGTTGGGGGAGGGGAGAGACCCAGTACTTC.

The chain employs TRBV11-2 and TRBJ2-1, with D perhaps matching TRBD2 (5 bases). Trimming shortened V by 6 bases and J by 9 bases, and 24 bases separated the two germline ends. This CDR3 has 16 residues. The V gene's germline CDR1 is SGHAT and CDR2 FQNNGV. CDR3 amino acids: CASRLSAGMLSSEQFF. CDR3 nucleotide sequence: TGTGCCAGCAGGTTATCGGCGGGTATGCTAAGCAGTGAGCAGTTCTTC.

Remarks on this clonotype: A much larger clone lies one base from this, so it may be a read error. The rearrangement joins TRBV5-1 to TRBJ2-1; the match to TRBD2 covers 7 bases. The CDR3 consists of 18 residues. J lost 0 bases, V lost 10 bases, and 19 bases had no gene match. From germline, CDR1 is SGHRS and CDR2 YFSETQ. This CDR3 reads CACQFTKYGGDSYNEQFF. The CDR3 nucleotides are TGCGCCTGCCAGTTCACCAAGTATGGGGGGGACTCCTACAATGAGCAGTTCTTC. Supplemented by reference TRBV5-1 and TRBJ2-1, the full variable domain reads KAGVTQTPRYLIKTRGQQVTLSCSPISGHRSVSWYQQTPGQGLQFLFEYFSETQRNKGNFPGRFSGRQFSNSRSEMNVSTLELGDSALYLCACQFTKYGGDSYNEQFFGPGTRLTVL.